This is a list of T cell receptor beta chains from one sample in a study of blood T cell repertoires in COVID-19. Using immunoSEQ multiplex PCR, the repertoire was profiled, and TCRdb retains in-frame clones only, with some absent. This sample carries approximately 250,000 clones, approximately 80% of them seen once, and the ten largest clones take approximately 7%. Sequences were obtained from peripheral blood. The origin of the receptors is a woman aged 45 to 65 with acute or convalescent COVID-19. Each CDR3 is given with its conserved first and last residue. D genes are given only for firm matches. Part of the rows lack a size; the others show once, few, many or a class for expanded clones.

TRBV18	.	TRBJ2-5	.	CASSPPSQETQYF	TGTGCCAGCTCACCTCCCTCTCAAGAGACCCAGTACTTC
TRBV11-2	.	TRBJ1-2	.	CASTIRAGYGYTF	TGTGCCAGCACCATCAGGGCCGGGTATGGCTACACCTTC
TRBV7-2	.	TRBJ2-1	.	CASSPGHSYNEQFF	TGTGCCAGCAGCCCGGGACACTCCTACAATGAGCAGTTCTTC
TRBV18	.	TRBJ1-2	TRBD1	CASSPGQGRAYGYTF	TGTGCCAGCTCACCGGGACAGGGACGGGCCTATGGCTACACCTTC
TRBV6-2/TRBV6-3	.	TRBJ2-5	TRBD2	CASSYGRGGKETQYF	TGTGCCAGCAGTTACGGTCGGGGGGGCAAGGAGACCCAGTACTTC
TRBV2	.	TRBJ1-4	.	CASSEGAGGVEKLFF	TGTGCCAGCAGTGAAGGGGCAGGTGGTGTTGAGAAACTGTTTTTT
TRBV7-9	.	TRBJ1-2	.	CASSFGGPYGYTF	TGTGCCAGCAGCTTCGGAGGCCCCTATGGCTACACCTTC
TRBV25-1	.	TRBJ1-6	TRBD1	CASSLHGQGNNSPLHF	TGTGCCAGCAGTCTACATGGACAGGGGAACAATTCACCCCTCCACTTT
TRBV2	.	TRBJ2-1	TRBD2	CASKAGDEQFF	TGTGCCAGCAAGGCGGGAGACGAGCAGTTCTTC
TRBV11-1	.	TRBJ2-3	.	CASSTDRRYTDTQYF	TGTGCCAGCAGCACCGACAGGCGTTACACAGATACGCAGTATTTT
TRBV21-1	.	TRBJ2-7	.	CARTETYEQYF	TGTGCCAGGACAGAGACCTACGAGCAGTACTTC
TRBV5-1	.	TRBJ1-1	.	CASSLDSGDTEAFF	TGCGCCAGCAGCTTGGACTCAGGGGACACTGAAGCTTTCTTT
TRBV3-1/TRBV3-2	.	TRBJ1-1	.	CASSQNLNTEAFF	TGTGCCAGCAGCCAAAACTTGAACACTGAAGCTTTCTTT
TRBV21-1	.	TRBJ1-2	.	CASSKLTGENYGYTF	TGTGCCAGCAGCAAACTGACAGGGGAGAACTATGGCTACACCTTC
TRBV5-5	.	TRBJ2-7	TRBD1	CASSPTTGPPYEQYF	TGTGCCAGCAGCCCTACGACAGGGCCTCCCTACGAGCAGTACTTC
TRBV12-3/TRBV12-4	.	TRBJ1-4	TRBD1	CASSFDRGEKLFF	TGTGCCAGCAGTTTTGACAGGGGAGAAAAACTGTTTTTT
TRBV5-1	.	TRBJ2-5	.	CASSLALGTLRQETQYF	TGCGCCAGCAGCTTGGCCCTCGGGACACTCCGACAAGAGACCCAGTACTTC
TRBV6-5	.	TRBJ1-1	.	CASSYALQLAEAFF	TGTGCCAGCAGTTACGCCCTACAGTTGGCTGAAGCTTTCTTT
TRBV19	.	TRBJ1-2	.	CASSIQALGLAPAGYTF	TGTGCCAGTAGTATACAGGCCCTGGGTCTGGCGCCAGCTGGCTACACCTTC
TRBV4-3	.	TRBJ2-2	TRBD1	CASSRQTGTGELFF	TGCGCCAGCAGTCGACAGACAGGGACCGGGGAGCTGTTTTTT
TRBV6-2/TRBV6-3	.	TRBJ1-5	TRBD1	CASSFTRGRPLTNQPQHF	TGTGCCAGCAGTTTTACCAGGGGGCGACCCCTCACCAATCAGCCCCAGCATTTT
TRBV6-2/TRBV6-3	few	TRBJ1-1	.	CASSYVAGTEAFF	TGTGCCAGCAGTTACGTGGCAGGGACTGAAGCTTTCTTT
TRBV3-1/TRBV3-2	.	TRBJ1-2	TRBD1	CASSQEKGAGGYTF	TGTGCCAGCAGCCAAGAAAAGGGGGCGGGTGGCTACACCTTC
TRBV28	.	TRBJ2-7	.	CASRPGGAAYEQYF	TGTGCCAGCAGACCCGGCGGGGCCGCCTACGAGCAGTACTTC